This TCR beta chain was recovered during a study of Ad26.COV2.S vaccination and SARS-CoV-2 variants. With 0 bases clipped from V and 2 bases from J, the junction kept 15 bases outside the gene matches. CDR3 length: 19 amino acids. The germline V gene has CDR1 SEHNR and CDR2 FQNEAQ (reference sequence). Clones were read by immunoSEQ multiplex PCR, and TCRdb kept only the in-frame ones, dropping some. The top ten hold 7.4% of the sample, which has approximately 360,000 clones, 83% seen once. Sample treatment: around 19 received Ad26.COV2.S at low or high dose, single or two shots; five or six received placebo; per-sample allocation not given. The samples were gathered on day 63 after the first injection of vaccine or placebo. Wuhan-strain SARS-CoV-2 spike was expressed by the Ad26 vector that made up the vaccine.

The chain carries TRBV7-9 and TRBJ2-5, with 7 bases that match TRBD1. The receptor was derived from a person aged 18-60 years who received the Ad26.COV2.S COVID-19 vaccine or a placebo. Sequencing was performed on peripheral blood, taken in a trial of Ad26.COV2.S vaccine versus placebo. The CDR3 DNA sequence: TGTGCCAGCAGCTTAGCCGGAAGGGGGCTATTTTCCCATCAAGAGACCCAGTACTTC. Translating it yields CASSLAGRGLFSHQETQYF.